The rows below give T cell receptor beta chains drawn from one sample of a study of neurological immune-mediated disorders. Via MiXCR, TCRdb re-called the 5' RACE reads, giving one row per CDR3 protein. The sample holds tens of thousands of distinct CDR3 sequences, over 2% seen once. Sample: PBMCs. Receptors originate from a man in his fifties or sixties with multiple sclerosis. Both conserved end residues are part of each CDR3. D genes are given only for firm matches. Each size is how often the clone was seen (once, few, many) or a class if it is expanded.

clone size	V gene	D gene	J gene	CDR3 DNA	CDR3 protein
many	TRBV20-1	-	TRBJ2-5	TGCAGTGCTAAACAAGGGATGGAGACCCAGTACTTC	CSAKQGMETQYF
many	TRBV7-2	-	TRBJ1-5	TGTGCCAGCGGACCCTCAGGCGGACAACATCAGCCCCAGCATTTT	CASGPSGGQHQPQHF
many	TRBV4-2	-	TRBJ2-2	TGTGCCAGCAGTCTGGACTGGGCGAACACCGGGGAGCTGTTTTTT	CASSLDWANTGELFF
many	TRBV7-2	-	TRBJ2-7	TGTGCCAGCAGCTTAGTTTACGAGCAGTACTTC	CASSLVYEQYF
many	TRBV11-2	TRBD1	TRBJ1-1	TGTGCCAGCAGCTTAGTCAGGAAGGACAGGTTCTTAACTGAAGCTTTCTTT	CASSLVRKDRFLTEAFF
many	TRBV29-1	TRBD2	TRBJ2-1	TGCAGCGTCGGAGCGGGGGGGGGCAATGAGCAGTTCTTC	CSVGAGGGNEQFF
many	TRBV6-6	TRBD1	TRBJ2-3	TGTGCCAGCAGACCCCGGGACAGGGGCACAGATACGCAGTATTTT	CASRPRDRGTDTQYF
many	TRBV20-1	TRBD1	TRBJ1-1	TGCAGTGCTTCCGACAGGGTGACGACTGAAGCTTTCTTT	CSASDRVTTEAFF
many	TRBV27	-	TRBJ2-2	TGTGCCAGCAGAGGGGAACCGGCCGGGGAGCTGTTTTTT	CASRGEPAGELFF
many	TRBV5-1	-	TRBJ2-5	TGCGCCAGCAGCTCCCCAGGTCTCCAAGAGACCCAGTACTTC	CASSSPGLQETQYF
many	TRBV5-1	-	TRBJ1-1	TGCGCCAGCAGCTCACAGGGTTGGACTGAAGCTTTCTTT	CASSSQGWTEAFF
many	TRBV20-1	TRBD1	TRBJ2-7	TGCAGTGCTAGCCACCAAACAGGGGGCGAGCAGTACTTC	CSASHQTGGEQYF
many	TRBV20-1	-	TRBJ2-1	TGCAGTGCTAGATTCGGGAGCTCCTACAATGAGCAGTTCTTC	CSARFGSSYNEQFF
many	TRBV10-2	-	TRBJ2-5	TGCGCCAGCAGACAGGGATTGGAGGGAGAGACCCAGTACTTC	CASRQGLEGETQYF